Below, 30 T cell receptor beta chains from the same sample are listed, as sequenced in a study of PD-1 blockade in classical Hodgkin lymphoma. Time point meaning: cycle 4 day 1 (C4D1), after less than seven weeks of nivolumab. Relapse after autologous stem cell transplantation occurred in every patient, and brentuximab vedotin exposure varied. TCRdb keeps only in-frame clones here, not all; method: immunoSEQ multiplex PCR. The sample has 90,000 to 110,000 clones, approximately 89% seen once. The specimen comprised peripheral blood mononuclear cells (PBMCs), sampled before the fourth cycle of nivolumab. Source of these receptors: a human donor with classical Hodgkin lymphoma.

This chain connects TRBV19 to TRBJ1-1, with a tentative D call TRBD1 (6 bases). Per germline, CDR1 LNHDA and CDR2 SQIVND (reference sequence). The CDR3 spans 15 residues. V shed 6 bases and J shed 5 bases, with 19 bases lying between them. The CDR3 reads CASRTEGQRGTEAFF. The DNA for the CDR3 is TGTGCCAGTAGGACAGAGGGACAACGGGGGACTGAAGCTTTCTTT.

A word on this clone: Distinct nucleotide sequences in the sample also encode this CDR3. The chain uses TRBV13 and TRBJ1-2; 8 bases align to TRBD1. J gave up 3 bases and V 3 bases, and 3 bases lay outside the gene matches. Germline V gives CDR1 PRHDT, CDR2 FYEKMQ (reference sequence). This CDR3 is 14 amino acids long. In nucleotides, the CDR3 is TGTGCCAGCAGCTTGGGGACAGGCGACTATGGCTACACCTTC. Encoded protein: CASSLGTGDYGYTF. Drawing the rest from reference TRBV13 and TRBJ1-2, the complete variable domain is AAGVIQSPRHLIKEKRETATLKCYPIPRHDTVYWYQQGPGQDPQFLISFYEKMQSDKGSIPDRFSAQQFSDYHSELNMSSLELGDSALYFCASSLGTGDYGYTFGSGTRLTVV.

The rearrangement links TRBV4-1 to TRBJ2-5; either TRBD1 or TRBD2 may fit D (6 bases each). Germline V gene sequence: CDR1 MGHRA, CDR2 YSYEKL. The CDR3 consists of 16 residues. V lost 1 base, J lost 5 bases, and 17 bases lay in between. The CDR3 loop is CASSQGLGGTWETQYF. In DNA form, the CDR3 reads TGCGCCAGCAGCCAAGGACTAGGAGGGACATGGGAGACCCAGTACTTC.

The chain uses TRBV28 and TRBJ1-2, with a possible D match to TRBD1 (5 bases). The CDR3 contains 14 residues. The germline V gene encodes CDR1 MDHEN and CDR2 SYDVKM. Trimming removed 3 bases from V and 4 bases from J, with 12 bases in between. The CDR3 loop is CASSLVQGGYGYTF. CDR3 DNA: TGTGCCAGCAGTTTGGTTCAGGGCGGCTATGGCTACACCTTC.

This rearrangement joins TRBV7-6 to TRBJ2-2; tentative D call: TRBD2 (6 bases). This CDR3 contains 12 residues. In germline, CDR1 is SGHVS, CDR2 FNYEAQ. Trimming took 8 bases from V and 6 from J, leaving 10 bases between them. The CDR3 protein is CASGGHAGELFF. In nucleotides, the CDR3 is TGTGCCAGCGGAGGGCACGCCGGGGAGCTGTTTTTT.

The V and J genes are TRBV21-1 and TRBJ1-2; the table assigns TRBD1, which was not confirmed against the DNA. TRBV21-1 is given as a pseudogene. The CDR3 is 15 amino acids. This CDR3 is CASSKPRTGAYGYTF. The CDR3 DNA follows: TGTGCCAGCAGCAAACCTCGGACAGGGGCCTATGGCTACACCTTC.

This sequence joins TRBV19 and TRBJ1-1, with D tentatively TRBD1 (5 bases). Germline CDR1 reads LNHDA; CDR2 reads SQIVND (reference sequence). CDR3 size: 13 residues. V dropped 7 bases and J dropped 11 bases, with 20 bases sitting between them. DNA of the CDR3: TGTGCCAGTACTACTGAGAGGGGCAGGGCGGCTTTCTTT. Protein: CASTTERGRAAFF.

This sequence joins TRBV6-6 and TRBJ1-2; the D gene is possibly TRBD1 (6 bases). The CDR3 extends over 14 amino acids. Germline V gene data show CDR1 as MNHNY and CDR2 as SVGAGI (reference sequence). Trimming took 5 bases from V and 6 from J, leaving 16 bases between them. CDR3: CASSPNNREDGYTF. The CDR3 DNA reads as TGTGCCAGCAGTCCAAATAACAGGGAGGATGGCTACACCTTC.

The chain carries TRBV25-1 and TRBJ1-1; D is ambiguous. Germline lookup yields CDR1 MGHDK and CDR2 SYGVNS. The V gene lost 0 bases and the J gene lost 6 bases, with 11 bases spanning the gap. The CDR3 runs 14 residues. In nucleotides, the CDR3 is TGTGCCAGCAGTGAATACGACAAAAACGCTGAAGCTTTCTTT. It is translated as CASSEYDKNAEAFF.

The CDR3 nucleotides are TGCGCCAGCAGCTTGGAAGGGGCACGGGAGCAGTACTTC. Translated, it gives CASSLEGAREQYF. This sequence joins TRBV5-1 and TRBJ2-7, with D maybe TRBD1 (5 bases). The CDR3 has 13 residues. V lost 0 bases and J 7 bases, leaving 11 bases between the germline ends. Germline-derived CDR1 and CDR2 are SGHRS and YFSETQ. Drawing the rest from reference TRBV5-1 and TRBJ2-7, the complete variable domain is KAGVTQTPRYLIKTRGQQVTLSCSPISGHRSVSWYQQTPGQGLQFLFEYFSETQRNKGNFPGRFSGRQFSNSRSEMNVSTLELGDSALYLCASSLEGAREQYFGPGTRLTVT.

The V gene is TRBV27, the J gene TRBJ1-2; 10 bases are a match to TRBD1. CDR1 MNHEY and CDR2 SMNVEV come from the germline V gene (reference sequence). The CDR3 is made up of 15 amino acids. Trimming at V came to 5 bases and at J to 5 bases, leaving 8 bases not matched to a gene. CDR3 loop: CASSLKDRGGYGYTF. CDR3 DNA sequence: TGTGCCAGCAGTCTCAAGGACAGGGGGGGATATGGCTACACCTTC.

Here the CDR3 reads CASSLTGGAVNTEAFF. In DNA, the CDR3 is TGTGCCAGCAGCTTGACAGGGGGCGCGGTGAACACTGAAGCTTTCTTT. This chain joins TRBV7-9 and TRBJ1-1, with 10 bases that match TRBD1. This CDR3 spans 16 amino acids. CDR1 is SEHNR and CDR2 is FQNEAQ in the germline V gene (reference sequence). After removal of 3 bases from V and 0 bases from J, the junction contained 4 bases not matched to a gene.

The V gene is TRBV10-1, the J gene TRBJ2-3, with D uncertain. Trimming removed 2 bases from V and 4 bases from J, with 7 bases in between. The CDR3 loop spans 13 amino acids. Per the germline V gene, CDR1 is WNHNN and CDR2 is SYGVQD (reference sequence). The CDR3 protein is CASSEEVADTQYF. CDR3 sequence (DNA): TGCGCCAGCAGTGAGGAAGTGGCAGATACGCAGTATTTT.

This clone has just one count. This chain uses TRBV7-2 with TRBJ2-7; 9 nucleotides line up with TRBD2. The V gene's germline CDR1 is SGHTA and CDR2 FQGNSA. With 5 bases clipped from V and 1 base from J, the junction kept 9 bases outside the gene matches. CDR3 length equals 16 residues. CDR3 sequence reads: CASSAQGGRASYEQYF. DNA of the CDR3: TGTGCCAGCAGCGCGCAGGGCGGGAGGGCGTCCTACGAGCAGTACTTC.

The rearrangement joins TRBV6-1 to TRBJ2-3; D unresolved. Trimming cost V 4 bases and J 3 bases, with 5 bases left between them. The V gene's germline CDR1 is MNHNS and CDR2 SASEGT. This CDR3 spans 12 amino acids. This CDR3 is CASSVTTDTQYF. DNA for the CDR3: TGTGCCAGCAGTGTAACTACAGATACGCAGTATTTT.

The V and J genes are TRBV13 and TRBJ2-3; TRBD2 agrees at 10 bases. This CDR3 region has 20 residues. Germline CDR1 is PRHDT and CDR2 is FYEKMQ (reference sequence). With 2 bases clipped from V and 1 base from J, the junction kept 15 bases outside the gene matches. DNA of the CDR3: TGTGCCAGCAGCTTATTAGCGGGAGGCCGACCGATTTTAGGCACAGATACGCAGTATTTT. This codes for CASSLLAGGRPILGTDTQYF.

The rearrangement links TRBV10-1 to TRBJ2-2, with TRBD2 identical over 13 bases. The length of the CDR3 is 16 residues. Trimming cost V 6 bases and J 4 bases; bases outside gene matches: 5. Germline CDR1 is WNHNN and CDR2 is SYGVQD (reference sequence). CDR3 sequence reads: CASSLTSGRATGELFF. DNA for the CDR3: TGCGCCAGCAGCCTCACTAGCGGGAGGGCCACCGGGGAGCTGTTTTTT.

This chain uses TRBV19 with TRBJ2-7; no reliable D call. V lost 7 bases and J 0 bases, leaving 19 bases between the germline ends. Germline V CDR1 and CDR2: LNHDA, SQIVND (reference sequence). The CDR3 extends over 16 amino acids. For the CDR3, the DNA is TGTGCCAGTACCCCCAGAGCCGCGCCGAGCTCCTACGAGCAGTACTTC. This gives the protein CASTPRAAPSSYEQYF. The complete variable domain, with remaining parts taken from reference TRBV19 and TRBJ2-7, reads DGGITQSPKYLFRKEGQNVTLSCEQNLNHDAMYWYRQDPGQGLRLIYYSQIVNDFQKGDIAEGYSVSREKKESFPLTVTSAQKNPTAFYLCASTPRAAPSSYEQYFGPGTRLTVT.

In nucleotides, the CDR3 is TGTGCCATCAGCTATGCGGACAGCTCCTACGAGCAGTACTTC. As protein: CAISYADSSYEQYF. J is TRBJ2-7 and V is TRBV10-3, with D possibly matching TRBD1 (6 bases). Trimming removed 6 bases at V and 0 bases at J, with 12 bases between. Germline V gives CDR1 ENHRY, CDR2 SYGVKD. This CDR3 is 14 amino acids long.

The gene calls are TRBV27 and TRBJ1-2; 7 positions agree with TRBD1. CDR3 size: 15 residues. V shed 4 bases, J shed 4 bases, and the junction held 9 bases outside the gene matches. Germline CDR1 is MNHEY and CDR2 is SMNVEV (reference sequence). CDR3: CASSSGGAILYGYTF. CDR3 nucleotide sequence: TGTGCCAGCAGTTCAGGGGGAGCGATTCTCTATGGCTACACCTTC.

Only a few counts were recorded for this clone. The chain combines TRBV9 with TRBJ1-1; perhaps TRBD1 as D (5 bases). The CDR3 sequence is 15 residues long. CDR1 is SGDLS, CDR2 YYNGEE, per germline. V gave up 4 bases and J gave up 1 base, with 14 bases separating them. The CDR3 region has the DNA TGTGCCAGCAGCCCTTTCGTAGGGGAGAACACTGAAGCTTTCTTT. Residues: CASSPFVGENTEAFF.

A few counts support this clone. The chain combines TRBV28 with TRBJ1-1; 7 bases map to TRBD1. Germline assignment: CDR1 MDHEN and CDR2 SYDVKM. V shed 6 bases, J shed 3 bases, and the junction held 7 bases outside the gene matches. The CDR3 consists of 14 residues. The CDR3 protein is CASRVPGQHTEAFF. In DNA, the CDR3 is TGTGCCAGCAGGGTCCCGGGACAGCACACTGAAGCTTTCTTT.

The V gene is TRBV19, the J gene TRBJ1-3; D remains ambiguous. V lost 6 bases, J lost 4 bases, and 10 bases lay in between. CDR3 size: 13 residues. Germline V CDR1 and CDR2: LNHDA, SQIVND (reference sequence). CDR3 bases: TGTGCCAGTAGCCGGGGTGGAGGAAACACCATATATTTT. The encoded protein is CASSRGGGNTIYF.

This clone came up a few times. The CDR3 sequence: CSVERGGVNTEAFF. Written as DNA, the CDR3 is TGCAGCGTTGAACGGGGTGGGGTGAACACTGAAGCTTTCTTT. This sequence joins TRBV29-1 and TRBJ1-1, with D hard to call. The ends were cut back, 2 bases at V and 0 bases at J, with 10 bases in the middle. Germline V lookup: CDR1 SQVTM, CDR2 ANQGSEA. The CDR3 has 14 residues.

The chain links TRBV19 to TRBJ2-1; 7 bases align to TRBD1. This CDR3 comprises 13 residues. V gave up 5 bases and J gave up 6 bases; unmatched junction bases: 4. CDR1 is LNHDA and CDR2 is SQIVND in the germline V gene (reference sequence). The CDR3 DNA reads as TGTGCCAGTAGTGCAGACAGGGTCAATGAGCAGTTCTTC. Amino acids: CASSADRVNEQFF.

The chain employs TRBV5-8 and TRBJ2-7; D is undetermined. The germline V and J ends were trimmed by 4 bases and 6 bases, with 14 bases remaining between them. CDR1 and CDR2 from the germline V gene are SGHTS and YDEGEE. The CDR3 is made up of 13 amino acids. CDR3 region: CASSIVDWGEQYF. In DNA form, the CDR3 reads TGTGCCAGCAGCATCGTGGATTGGGGCGAGCAGTACTTC.

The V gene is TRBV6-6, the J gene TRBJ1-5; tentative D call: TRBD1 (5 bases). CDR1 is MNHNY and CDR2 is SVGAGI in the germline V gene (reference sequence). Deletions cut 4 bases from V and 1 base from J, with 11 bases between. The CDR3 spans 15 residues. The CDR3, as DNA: TGTGCCAGCAGTTGGGGGGGGACCAGCAATCAGCCCCAGCATTTT. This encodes CASSWGGTSNQPQHF.

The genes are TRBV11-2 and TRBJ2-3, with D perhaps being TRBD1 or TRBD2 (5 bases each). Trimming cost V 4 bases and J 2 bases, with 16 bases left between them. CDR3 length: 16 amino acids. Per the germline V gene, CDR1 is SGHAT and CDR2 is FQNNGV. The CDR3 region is CASSSWGTDSTDTQYF. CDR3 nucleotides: TGTGCCAGCAGCTCTTGGGGGACGGACTCCACAGATACGCAGTATTTT.

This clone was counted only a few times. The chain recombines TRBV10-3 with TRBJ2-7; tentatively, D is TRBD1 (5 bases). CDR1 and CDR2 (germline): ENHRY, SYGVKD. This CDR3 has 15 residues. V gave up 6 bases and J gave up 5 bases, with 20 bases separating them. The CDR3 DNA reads TGTGCCATCAGCAGAACAGTTCTGGGGCCCCACGAGCAGTACTTC. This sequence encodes CAISRTVLGPHEQYF.

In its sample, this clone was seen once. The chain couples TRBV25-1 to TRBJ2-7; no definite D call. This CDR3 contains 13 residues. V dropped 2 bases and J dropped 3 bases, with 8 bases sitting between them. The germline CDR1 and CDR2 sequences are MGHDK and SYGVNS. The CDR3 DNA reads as TGTGCCAGCAGTGAAGGCGCCCGCTACGAGCAGTACTTC. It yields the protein CASSEGARYEQYF.